This T cell receptor (beta chain) was profiled in a study of shared clonotypes between healthy human individuals. TCRdb's copy holds only in-frame clones and misses some; the assay was immunoSEQ multiplex PCR. The data show around 350,000 clones, around four fifths seen once. Germline CDR1 and CDR2: SGHNT and YYREEE (reference sequence). This CDR3 region has 15 residues. V was trimmed by 1 base and J by 0 bases, leaving 9 bases between them. J is TRBJ2-3 and V is TRBV5-4; TRBD2 might be the D (6 bases). This receptor was taken from a man aged 30 to 39 in good health. Sequenced sample: memory CD4+ T cells sorted from blood. Subset noted: CD45RA-negative fraction. The CDR3 is CASSLRGTSTDTQYF. CDR3 nucleotide sequence: TGTGCCAGCAGCTTGCGCGGGACTAGCACAGATACGCAGTATTTT.